This TCR beta chain stems from a study of T cell responses to AZD1222 COVID-19 vaccine. Measured with immunoSEQ multiplex PCR; TCRdb has only the in-frame clones, and not every one. The sample consists of about 170,000 clones, over 90% of them appearing once. Study-wide results and caveats: AZD1222 recipients seropositive at baseline numbered only six or seven.

Notes on this clone: Its matching antigen is unknown.

J was trimmed by 8 bases and V by 1 base; bases with no gene match: 3. This CDR3 comprises 14 residues. The germline V gene encodes CDR1 SGHRS and CDR2 YFSETQ. This chain connects TRBV5-1 to TRBJ1-6; the match to TRBD1 covers 7 bases. The sample was peripheral blood, taken on day 0 of AZD1222 vaccination. The receptor was derived from an adult in good health. The CDR3, as DNA: TGCGCCAGCAGCTTGACGCAGGGGGATTCACCCCTCCACTTT. Translated, it gives CASSLTQGDSPLHF.